This entry lists 7 T cell receptor beta chains sequenced from one sample in a study of blood T cells in healthy people across ages. The second PCR ran about 6 to 12 cycles with a sample-barcoded 5' primer and J-beta primers. Via MiXCR, TCRdb re-called the 5' RACE reads, giving one row per CDR3 protein. Of about 650,000 distinct CDR3 sequences in the sample, roughly 30% were seen once. The sequenced sample consisted of blood. These TCRs come from a woman older than 75 in good health.

Many counts were recorded for this clonotype. This rearrangement joins TRBV5-1 to TRBJ2-7; D may be TRBD2 (6 bases). CDR3 length: 15 residues. Trimming stripped 4 bases from V and 0 bases from J, with 14 bases between. CDR1 is SGHRS and CDR2 is YFSETQ in the germline V gene. CDR3 sequence: CASSPLSGSSYEQYF. The CDR3 coding sequence is TGCGCCAGCAGCCCTCTGAGCGGGTCCTCCTACGAGCAGTACTTC.

V is TRBV12-3 or TRBV12-4 and J is TRBJ2-2, with 7 bases lining up with TRBD2. V lost 7 bases, J lost 5 bases, and 10 bases stayed unmatched. CDR3 length: 15 amino acids. DNA of the CDR3: TGTGCCAGCACCTGGGGAAGGGGAGGGACCGGGGAGCTGTTTTTT. Translated: CASTWGRGGTGELFF.

This clonotype was detected ten times or more. The chain uses TRBV20-1 and TRBJ2-1; 16 nucleotides align to TRBD2. The CDR3 covers 17 residues. Trimming cost V 5 bases and J 5 bases; bases outside gene matches: 9. Per the germline V gene, CDR1 is DFQATT and CDR2 is SNEGSKA (reference sequence). The CDR3 nucleotides are TGCAGTGCTTCCGGGACTAGCGGGGGGGCCTTCGACAATGAGCAGTTCTTC. Residues: CSASGTSGGAFDNEQFF.

The DNA of the CDR3 is TGTGCCAGCAGTTATGAGGGAGGGGCGGCTGGGGCCAACGTCCTGACTTTC. Its translation: CASSYEGGAAGANVLTF. The V call is TRBV6-6, the J call TRBJ2-6, with 7 bases lining up with TRBD2. Germline V gene data show CDR1 as MNHNY and CDR2 as SVGAGI (reference sequence). The CDR3 extends over 17 amino acids. The V gene end was trimmed by 3 bases and the J gene end by 2 bases; junction bases not matched to a gene: 7.

This clonotype was seen once. A single base separates this from a much larger clone, so it may be a read error. This chain connects TRBV5-6 to TRBJ2-3, with 7 bases lining up with TRBD2. The CDR3 totals 13 residues. CDR1 is SGHDT and CDR2 is YYEEEE in the germline V gene. DNA for the CDR3: TGTGCCAGCAGCTCGACTAGCACAGCTACGCAGTATTTT. It is translated as CASSSTSTATQYF.

Worth noting for this clonotype: A clone one base away is much larger, so this may be a read error. The chain links TRBV20-1 to TRBJ2-7; D may be TRBD1 or TRBD2 (6 bases each). CDR1 DFQATT and CDR2 SNEGSKA come from the germline V gene (reference sequence). The CDR3 is 13 residues long. V was trimmed by 6 bases and J by 1 base, leaving 13 bases between them. CDR3 in amino acids: CSAPRDNSYEQYF. As DNA, the CDR3 is TGCAGTGCGCCGCGGGACAATTCCTACGAGCAGTACTTC.

In this sample, this clonotype turned up many times. The rearrangement joins TRBV5-1 to TRBJ2-3, with unresolved D. CDR3 size: 14 residues. The V end lost 0 bases, the J end lost 0 bases, and 5 bases lay between the germline ends. Germline values: CDR1 SGHRS, CDR2 YFSETQ. CDR3 amino acids: CASSLETSTDTQYF. The CDR3 DNA sequence: TGCGCCAGCAGCTTGGAGACGAGCACAGATACGCAGTATTTT. The entire variable domain, with the rest obtained from reference TRBV5-1 and TRBJ2-3, is as follows: KAGVTQTPRYLIKTRGQQVTLSCSPISGHRSVSWYQQTPGQGLQFLFEYFSETQRNKGNFPGRFSGRQFSNSRSEMNVSTLELGDSALYLCASSLETSTDTQYFGPGTRLTVL.